Described below is a single T cell receptor beta chain sequence and its context. The data stem from a study of blood T cells in healthy people across ages. Study summary: Capture by template switching was about one barcoded beta molecule per two T cells.

PCR was performed a second time for about 6 to 12 cycles using a sample-barcoded 5' primer and a J-beta primer mix. TCRdb reprocessed the 5' RACE reads with MiXCR, giving one entry per CDR3 protein. The sample carries some 790,000 distinct CDR3 sequences, less than 35% recorded once. The sequencing sample was made of blood. The receptor's source is a woman older than 75 in good health.

The CDR3 bases are TGCAGTGCTAGCAAGCTAGCGGACCCCACAGATACGCAGTATTTT. This sequence encodes CSASKLADPTDTQYF. The chain uses TRBV20-1 and TRBJ2-3; 7 positions agree with TRBD2. V dropped 3 bases and J dropped 2; count of bases not matched to a gene: 8. This CDR3 spans 15 amino acids. Per the germline V gene, CDR1 is DFQATT and CDR2 is SNEGSKA (reference sequence).